The 24 T cell receptor beta chains below come from one sample, sequenced in a study of shared clonotypes between healthy human individuals. This table comes from immunoSEQ multiplex PCR, and its TCRdb copy is limited to in-frame clones, with some not included. Here the sample spans some 2,500,000 clones, 93% being singletons. Sequenced: naive CD4+ T cells from PBMCs. Documented subset: CD45RA+ positively selected. Receptors originate from a man younger than 30 in good health. Some clones in this sample may be carry-over from other donors' samples.

The chain combines TRBV18 with TRBJ2-3; 9 bases agree with TRBD2. Germline CDR1 is KGHSH and CDR2 is LQKENI. V lost 2 bases and J lost 4; bases outside the gene matches: 7. The CDR3 covers 16 residues. The CDR3 loop reads CASSPGTSSQADTQYF. The CDR3 DNA follows: TGTGCCAGCTCACCAGGGACTAGCAGTCAAGCAGATACGCAGTATTTT.

This chain links TRBV19 with TRBJ1-1; 7 bases fit TRBD1. Germline V gives CDR1 LNHDA, CDR2 SQIVND (reference sequence). V was clipped by 3 bases and J by 1 base; unmatched bases: 17. This CDR3 contains 19 residues. CDR3 sequence reads: CASSIPLAFSGTANTEAFF. For the CDR3, the DNA is TGTGCCAGTAGTATCCCACTAGCCTTCTCCGGGACAGCGAACACTGAAGCTTTCTTT. The complete variable domain, with remaining parts taken from reference TRBV19 and TRBJ1-1, reads DGGITQSPKYLFRKEGQNVTLSCEQNLNHDAMYWYRQDPGQGLRLIYYSQIVNDFQKGDIAEGYSVSREKKESFPLTVTSAQKNPTAFYLCASSIPLAFSGTANTEAFFGQGTRLTVV.

In regard to this clone: Within the sample, other DNA sequences also encode this same CDR3. This chain joins TRBV5-1 and TRBJ2-7; TRBD1 might be the D (5 bases). The ends were cut back, 0 bases at V and 0 bases at J, with 10 bases in the middle. The CDR3 sequence is 15 residues long. Germline V lookup: CDR1 SGHRS, CDR2 YFSETQ. CDR3 amino acids: CASSLVGASSYEQYF. The DNA of the CDR3 is TGCGCCAGCAGCTTGGTAGGGGCAAGCTCCTACGAGCAGTACTTC. Together with reference TRBV5-1 and TRBJ2-7, the CDR3 gives the full variable domain: KAGVTQTPRYLIKTRGQQVTLSCSPISGHRSVSWYQQTPGQGLQFLFEYFSETQRNKGNFPGRFSGRQFSNSRSEMNVSTLELGDSALYLCASSLVGASSYEQYFGPGTRLTVT.

The genes are TRBV28 and TRBJ1-2; TRBD1 agrees at 7 bases. The CDR3 runs 14 residues. V was pared by 10 bases and J by 8 bases, with 16 bases of the junction left unmatched. Germline V gene lookup returns CDR1 MDHEN and CDR2 SYDVKM. The CDR3 region is CATFSRGILNGYTF. The DNA for the CDR3 is TGTGCCACCTTTTCCAGGGGGATTCTCAACGGCTACACCTTC.

The chain links TRBV2 to TRBJ2-6; D call uncertain. The CDR3 totals 15 residues. The V gene lost 4 bases and the J gene lost 1 base, with 8 bases spanning the gap. Germline-derived CDR1 and CDR2 are SNHLY and FYNNEI. The CDR3: CASSGHPSGANVLTF. CDR3 sequence (DNA): TGTGCCAGCAGTGGACACCCATCTGGGGCCAACGTCCTGACTTTC.

This clone was seen just once. The rearrangement links TRBV18 to TRBJ2-7; 7 bases fit TRBD1. CDR3 length: 14 residues. Per germline, CDR1 KGHSH and CDR2 LQKENI. The V and J ends lost 6 bases and 7 bases, in that order; junction bases with no gene match: 12. CDR3 coding DNA: TGTGCCAGCTCGTCCCAGGGACAGACGGGGGAGCAGTACTTC. Amino acid sequence: CASSSQGQTGEQYF.

V and J are TRBV7-9 and TRBJ2-7; D is ambiguous. This CDR3 contains 13 residues. The V end was cut by 1 base, the J end by 6 bases, with 10 bases between. CDR1 is SEHNR and CDR2 is FQNEAQ in the germline V gene (reference sequence). CDR3 region: CASSLGQPSEQYF. The CDR3 DNA reads TGTGCCAGCAGCTTAGGGCAGCCCTCCGAGCAGTACTTC.

The V call is TRBV4-2, the J call TRBJ2-1, with D possibly matching TRBD2 (5 bases). Germline V gene sequence: CDR1 LGHNA, CDR2 YNFKEQ. The V and J ends lost 0 bases and 10 bases respectively, with 13 bases between them. CDR3 length: 14 amino acids. CDR3 bases: TGTGCCAGCAGCCAAGATCGGCTAGCAGACGAGCAGTTCTTC. As protein: CASSQDRLADEQFF.

The V call is TRBV11-1, the J call TRBJ2-1; 8 bases align to TRBD2. In germline, CDR1 is SGHAT, CDR2 FQDESV (reference sequence). Germline trimming cut 3 bases from V and 2 bases from J; bases unmatched to any gene: 3. CDR3 size: 15 residues. The CDR3 DNA sequence: TGTGCCAGCAGCTTCGGACTAGCAGCCTACAATGAGCAGTTCTTC. It encodes CASSFGLAAYNEQFF.

This chain links TRBV7-2 with TRBJ2-1; tentative D call: TRBD2 (5 bases). The germline V gene encodes CDR1 SGHTA and CDR2 FQGNSA. V lost 2 bases to trimming and J lost 3 bases, with 11 bases between them. This CDR3 contains 15 residues. CDR3 sequence reads: CASSLRRLYYNEQFF. CDR3 nucleotide sequence: TGTGCCAGCAGCTTAAGGAGGCTTTACTACAATGAGCAGTTCTTC.

This clone was seen only once. The sample contains more than one DNA sequence encoding this CDR3. This rearrangement joins TRBV6-5 to TRBJ2-7, with D unclear. With 2 bases removed from V and 0 bases from J, the gap between germline ends came to 5 bases. From germline, CDR1 is MNHEY and CDR2 SVGAGI. There are 13 residues in the CDR3. CDR3 nucleotides: TGTGCCAGCAGTTACAGGGACTCCTACGAGCAGTACTTC. Its protein product is CASSYRDSYEQYF.

A single count supports this clone. At the DNA level, this CDR3 is encoded by other sequences in the same sample as well. CDR3 DNA sequence: TGTGCCAGCAGCTTACGACTAGCGGGGTACAATGAGCAGTTCTTC. This sequence encodes CASSLRLAGYNEQFF. The V gene is TRBV7-3, the J gene TRBJ2-1; the match to TRBD2 covers 11 bases. V lost 2 bases and J lost 4; bases outside the gene matches: 1. Germline CDR1 and CDR2: SGHTA and FQGTGA. The CDR3 contains 15 residues.

The chain links TRBV11-3 to TRBJ2-1; D call uncertain. The CDR3 sequence is 12 residues long. Trimming removed 3 bases from V and 3 bases from J, with 3 bases in between. Germline V gene sequence: CDR1 SGHNT, CDR2 YENEEA. The CDR3 spells CASSFNYNEQFF. CDR3 in DNA: TGTGCCAGCAGCTTCAACTACAATGAGCAGTTCTTC.

This chain uses TRBV11-2 with TRBJ2-7; TRBD2 is a possible D gene (7 bases). The germline V and J ends were trimmed by 5 bases and 3 bases, with 14 bases remaining between them. Germline-derived CDR1 and CDR2 are SGHAT and FQNNGV. CDR3 length equals 14 residues. CDR3 loop: CASSLGGAGYEQYF. CDR3 DNA: TGTGCCAGCAGCCTAGGGGGGGCCGGCTACGAGCAGTACTTC. Complete variable domain (other parts from reference TRBV11-2 and TRBJ2-7): EAGVAQSPRYKIIEKRQSVAFWCNPISGHATLYWYQQILGQGPKLLIQFQNNGVVDDSQLPKDRFSAERLKGVDSTLKIQPAKLEDSAVYLCASSLGGAGYEQYFGPGTRLTVT.

V is TRBV10-3 and J is TRBJ2-7, with 9 bases lining up with TRBD2. Trimming at V came to 6 bases and at J to 4 bases, leaving 7 bases not matched to a gene. The CDR3 length is 14 residues. Per the germline V gene, CDR1 is ENHRY and CDR2 is SYGVKD. In nucleotides, the CDR3 is TGTGCCATCAGAATAGCGGGAGACACTTACGAGCAGTACTTC. This sequence encodes CAIRIAGDTYEQYF.

The gene calls are TRBV18 and TRBJ2-1, with TRBD2 matching 13 bases. V dropped 3 bases and J dropped 1; count of bases not matched to a gene: 6. The germline V gene encodes CDR1 KGHSH and CDR2 LQKENI. The length of the CDR3 is 18 residues. The CDR3, as DNA: TGTGCCAGCTCACCCCGGGGACTAGCGGGAACGTCCTACAATGAGCAGTTCTTC. Translated: CASSPRGLAGTSYNEQFF.

The chain recombines TRBV5-1 with TRBJ2-1; 8 bases match TRBD2. The CDR3 is made up of 15 amino acids. The V and J ends lost 1 base and 8 bases, in that order; junction bases with no gene match: 8. CDR1 SGHRS and CDR2 YFSETQ come from the germline V gene. CDR3 sequence: CASSLPSGSFDEQFF. The DNA of the CDR3 is TGCGCCAGCAGCTTGCCGAGCGGGAGCTTCGATGAGCAGTTCTTC.

The J gene is TRBJ1-1, the V gene TRBV30; D is possibly TRBD1 (5 bases). CDR3 length: 12 amino acids. Germline CDR1 reads GTSNPN; CDR2 reads SVGIG (reference sequence). Trimming stripped 4 bases from V and 10 bases from J, with 16 bases between. The CDR3 loop reads CAWTPIQGTAFF. The CDR3 DNA follows: TGTGCCTGGACCCCTATCCAGGGTACAGCTTTCTTT. The full variable domain, with the rest looked up from reference TRBV30 and TRBJ1-1, is SQTIHQWPATLVQPVGSPLSLECTVEGTSNPNLYWYRQAAGRGLQLLFYSVGIGQISSEVPQNLSASRPQDRQFILSSKKLLLSDSGFYLCAWTPIQGTAFFGQGTRLTVV.

The chain has TRBV5-1 and TRBJ2-3; 7 bases match TRBD1. Germline CDR1 and CDR2: SGHRS and YFSETQ. The CDR3 extends over 17 amino acids. V shed 4 bases and J 0 bases; nucleotides not matched to a gene: 11. The CDR3 region is CASSGGPGQQSTDTQYF. The CDR3 region has the DNA TGCGCCAGCAGCGGGGGACCGGGACAGCAAAGCACAGATACGCAGTATTTT.

The genes are TRBV5-3 and TRBJ2-5; 10 positions agree with TRBD1. TRBV5-3 is an open reading frame whose function is uncertain. This CDR3 is built from 17 residues. V shed 0 bases and J 3 bases; nucleotides not matched to a gene: 8. This chain's CDR3 is CARSLGKGTGDEETQYF. CDR3 bases: TGTGCCAGAAGCTTGGGGAAGGGGACAGGGGATGAAGAGACCCAGTACTTC.

V is TRBV6-5 and J is TRBJ2-7, with 8 bases lining up with TRBD2. Germline V gives CDR1 MNHEY, CDR2 SVGAGI. CDR3 length: 15 amino acids. The V segment lost 2 bases and the J segment 0 bases; nucleotides outside the gene matches: 3. Here the CDR3 reads CASSYQLADSYEQYF. The DNA for the CDR3 is TGTGCCAGCAGTTACCAACTAGCGGACTCCTACGAGCAGTACTTC.

The chain employs TRBV28 and TRBJ1-2, with D perhaps matching TRBD1 (6 bases). The CDR3 is 15 amino acids. Trimming left V 6 bases short and J 7 bases short, with 21 bases between. Germline values: CDR1 MDHEN, CDR2 SYDVKM. The CDR3 sequence: CASRAGTPGGLGYTF. Written as DNA, the CDR3 is TGTGCCAGCAGGGCCGGGACGCCGGGGGGGCTTGGCTACACCTTC.

V usage is TRBV5-1 and J usage is TRBJ2-7; 10 positions agree with TRBD1. The CDR3 is 13 amino acids. Germline CDR1 is SGHRS and CDR2 is YFSETQ. Trimming removed 4 bases from V and 7 bases from J; junction bases left unmatched: 5. CDR3 in DNA: TGCGCCAGCAGCCGACAGGGGGCTAGGGAGCAGTACTTC. It translates to CASSRQGAREQYF.

This chain joins TRBV18 and TRBJ2-1; D perhaps matches TRBD1 (6 bases). Trimming took 4 bases from V and 9 from J, leaving 16 bases between them. The CDR3 spans 14 residues. The germline V gene encodes CDR1 KGHSH and CDR2 LQKENI. CDR3 coding DNA: TGTGCCAGCTCACAGAACTACAGGGATACTGAGCAGTTCTTC. Its translation: CASSQNYRDTEQFF.